This is a list of T cell receptor beta chains from one sample in a study of technical replicates of blood from a handful of donors. Method: immunoSEQ multiplex PCR; TCRdb's copy keeps in-frame clones and lacks some. In the table there are roughly 79,000 clones, 85% to 95% of which are singletons. Sequences were obtained from T cells isolated from PBMCs. All receptors come from a human donor in good health. The CDR3 runs from the conserved cysteine through the conserved F or W. The D gene is left open where the match is weak. Size is stated for part of the rows, as once, few or many counts, or as a class when the clone is expanded.

clone_size: -; j_call: TRBJ1-2; cdr3_length: 14; d_call: -; v_call: TRBV28; cdr3_nt: TGTGCCAGCAGTTTTCCTGGGGAGTTCTATGGCTACACCTTC; cdr3_aa: CASSFPGEFYGYTF
clone_size: -; j_call: TRBJ2-7; cdr3_length: 12; d_call: TRBD1; v_call: TRBV29-1; cdr3_nt: TGCAGCGTTGGGACAGGGGGCCCCGAGCAGTACTTC; cdr3_aa: CSVGTGGPEQYF
clone_size: once; j_call: TRBJ2-7; cdr3_length: 16; d_call: TRBD1; v_call: TRBV11-3; cdr3_nt: TGTGCCAGCAGCTTAGATAGGGGGCTTACATCCTACGAGCAGTACTTC; cdr3_aa: CASSLDRGLTSYEQYF
clone_size: once; j_call: TRBJ1-1; cdr3_length: 16; d_call: -; v_call: TRBV6-1; cdr3_nt: TGTGCCAGCAGTGAATTTTCGGGGGGCTATGGCACTGAAGCTTTCTTT; cdr3_aa: CASSEFSGGYGTEAFF
clone_size: -; j_call: TRBJ2-6; cdr3_length: 18; d_call: TRBD2; v_call: TRBV5-6; cdr3_nt: TGTGCCAGCAGCCGGACCGGGGGGTTGCTTTCTGGGGCCAACGTCCTGACTTTC; cdr3_aa: CASSRTGGLLSGANVLTF
clone_size: -; j_call: TRBJ2-7; cdr3_length: 14; d_call: TRBD1; v_call: TRBV7-3; cdr3_nt: TGTGCCAGCAGCTTAAGACAGGGCCCCTACGAGCAGTACTTC; cdr3_aa: CASSLRQGPYEQYF
clone_size: -; j_call: TRBJ2-7; cdr3_length: 14; d_call: -; v_call: TRBV10-3; cdr3_nt: TGTGCCATCATTAGCGGCTCACGGTCGACCGAGCAGTACTTC; cdr3_aa: CAIISGSRSTEQYF
clone_size: -; j_call: TRBJ2-3; cdr3_length: 17; d_call: TRBD2; v_call: TRBV4-3; cdr3_nt: TGCGCCAGCAGCCAAGTCATTGGACTAGCGGGAGGGGATACGCAGTATTTT; cdr3_aa: CASSQVIGLAGGDTQYF
clone_size: -; j_call: TRBJ2-3; cdr3_length: 18; d_call: TRBD2; v_call: TRBV30; cdr3_nt: TGTGCCTGGAGTGTACGGTTTAGGACTAGCGGGAGTGTCGATACGCAGTATTTT; cdr3_aa: CAWSVRFRTSGSVDTQYF
clone_size: few; j_call: TRBJ2-3; cdr3_length: 16; d_call: -; v_call: TRBV28; cdr3_nt: TGTGCCAGCAGTTTACTTGGGAGGACGGTCACAGATACGCAGTATTTT; cdr3_aa: CASSLLGRTVTDTQYF
clone_size: -; j_call: TRBJ1-5; cdr3_length: 14; d_call: TRBD1; v_call: TRBV10-1; cdr3_nt: TGCGCCAGCACCCGAGACAGGGAGGATCAGCCCCAGCATTTT; cdr3_aa: CASTRDREDQPQHF
clone_size: -; j_call: TRBJ1-5; cdr3_length: 13; d_call: -; v_call: TRBV11-2; cdr3_nt: TGTGCCAGCAGCGCGGCGGGTAATCAGCCCCAGCATTTT; cdr3_aa: CASSAAGNQPQHF
clone_size: -; j_call: TRBJ1-2; cdr3_length: 17; d_call: -; v_call: TRBV28; cdr3_nt: TGTGCCAGCAGTTTTTCGGCTGGAAGCGAATCGTACTATGGCTACACCTTC; cdr3_aa: CASSFSAGSESYYGYTF
clone_size: -; j_call: TRBJ2-7; cdr3_length: 15; d_call: -; v_call: TRBV9; cdr3_nt: TGTGCCAGCAGCGCGACGGACAGGGAGGGCCTCGAGCAGTACTTC; cdr3_aa: CASSATDREGLEQYF
clone_size: -; j_call: TRBJ2-3; cdr3_length: 13; d_call: TRBD2; v_call: TRBV28; cdr3_nt: TGTGCCACGGGACTAGCGGGGACTGATACGCAGTATTTT; cdr3_aa: CATGLAGTDTQYF
clone_size: -; j_call: TRBJ2-7; cdr3_length: 15; d_call: TRBD2; v_call: TRBV9; cdr3_nt: TGTGCCAGCAGCGGATCACTAGCGGGGGGTTACGAGCAGTACTTC; cdr3_aa: CASSGSLAGGYEQYF
clone_size: few; j_call: TRBJ2-7; cdr3_length: 13; d_call: -; v_call: TRBV5-6; cdr3_nt: TGTGCCAGCAGCTTGGCGGGAGTACACGAGCAGTACTTC; cdr3_aa: CASSLAGVHEQYF
clone_size: -; j_call: TRBJ1-5; cdr3_length: 14; d_call: -; v_call: TRBV4-3; cdr3_nt: TGCGCCAGCAGCCTCGGACAGAACAATCAGCCCCAGCATTTT; cdr3_aa: CASSLGQNNQPQHF
clone_size: -; j_call: TRBJ1-5; cdr3_length: 15; d_call: TRBD1; v_call: TRBV5-4; cdr3_nt: TGTGCCAGCAGCTCTGGACAGGAGGGCAATCAGCCCCAGCATTTT; cdr3_aa: CASSSGQEGNQPQHF
clone_size: -; j_call: TRBJ1-5; cdr3_length: 12; d_call: -; v_call: TRBV19; cdr3_nt: TGTGCCAGTAGTGAGAGGAATCAGCCCCAGCATTTT; cdr3_aa: CASSERNQPQHF
clone_size: -; j_call: TRBJ2-1; cdr3_length: 16; d_call: TRBD2; v_call: TRBV7-2; cdr3_nt: TGTGCCAGCAGCCGGACTAGCGGAGACCAGGGGAATGAGCAGTTCTTC; cdr3_aa: CASSRTSGDQGNEQFF
clone_size: -; j_call: TRBJ1-5; cdr3_length: 14; d_call: TRBD1; v_call: TRBV4-1; cdr3_nt: TGCGCCAGCAGCCCGGACAGGGGTAATCAGCCCCAGCATTTT; cdr3_aa: CASSPDRGNQPQHF
clone_size: -; j_call: TRBJ2-1; cdr3_length: 14; d_call: TRBD2; v_call: TRBV9; cdr3_nt: TGTGCCAGCAGCGGAAGCGGGATTCGCGATGAGCAGTTCTTC; cdr3_aa: CASSGSGIRDEQFF
clone_size: -; j_call: TRBJ1-2; cdr3_length: 12; d_call: TRBD1; v_call: TRBV11-3; cdr3_nt: TGTGCCAGCAGCGCAGGGGGCTATGGCTACACCTTC; cdr3_aa: CASSAGGYGYTF
clone_size: -; j_call: TRBJ1-1; cdr3_length: 13; d_call: TRBD1; v_call: TRBV6-5; cdr3_nt: TGTGCCAGCAGTCCGACAGGGAGAACTGAAGCTTTCTTT; cdr3_aa: CASSPTGRTEAFF